Listed here is a single T cell receptor beta chain. The CDR3 totals 14 residues. In germline, CDR1 is MNHEY, CDR2 SVGAGI. Trimming removed 0 bases at V and 5 bases at J, with 10 bases between. These data come from a study of blood T cell repertoires in COVID-19. Study context: The study drew acute and convalescent COVID-19 samples from the United States, Italy and Spain. T cells, B-cell-depleted T cells, or PBMCs supplied cDNA or gDNA.

Authors' data handling: Reference gene primer amplification gave estimated nucleated cell counts. Assay used: immunoSEQ multiplex PCR; TCRdb lists only in-frame clones, some missing. V and J calls and clone size follow that table, whereas D and trimming were derived from the DNA. This sample has approximately 100,000 clones, with approximately 84% found just once. Sequencing was performed on peripheral blood. This sequence joins TRBV6-5 and TRBJ1-1; D remains ambiguous. The TCR originated in a human donor in a cohort sampled during active COVID-19. The CDR3 region has the DNA TGTGCCAGCAGTTACTCGGCTGCGAGGACTGAAGCTTTCTTT. It encodes CASSYSAARTEAFF.